These T cell receptor beta chains were read from a single sample in a study of PD-1 blockade in classical Hodgkin lymphoma. The assay was immunoSEQ multiplex PCR, and TCRdb's table has in-frame clones only and misses some. Here the sample spans fewer than 10,000 clones, roughly 80% being singletons. This specimen consisted of peripheral blood mononuclear cells (PBMCs), obtained before the fourth cycle of nivolumab. The receptors derive from a human donor with classical Hodgkin lymphoma. CDR3s include the opening cysteine and the closing phenylalanine or tryptophan. D genes are given only for firm matches. Expanded clones are given a class, and other clones once, few, many or no size at all.

cdr3_nt	cdr3_aa	d_call	clone_size	j_call	v_call
TGTGCCAGCAGTCCTGCAGGAGCCTACGAGCAGTACTTC	CASSPAGAYEQYF	NA	NA	TRBJ2-7	TRBV28
TGCGCCAGCAGCTTGGGCCGGGAGACCCAGTACTTC	CASSLGRETQYF	NA	once	TRBJ2-5	TRBV5-1
TGTGCCAGCAGTTTGGCCAGGGGGGAGACCCAGTACTTC	CASSLARGETQYF	TRBD1	NA	TRBJ2-5	TRBV27
TGTGCCAGCAGCTCAGGGTCCGGGGACACCTCCGGGGTAGCTTTCTTT	CASSSGSGDTSGVAFF	NA	NA	TRBJ1-1	TRBV11-2
TGCGCCAGCAGCCAAGATAGGGGGCCAGGGGAATCCTACGAGCAGTACTTC	CASSQDRGPGESYEQYF	TRBD1	few	TRBJ2-7	TRBV4-1
TGTGCCAGCAGCCCCACCGGGACTTACTACGAGCAGTACTTC	CASSPTGTYYEQYF	NA	few	TRBJ2-7	TRBV9
TGTGCCAGCAGCAGCTGGGACCTCTCTGGAAACACCATATATTTT	CASSSWDLSGNTIYF	NA	NA	TRBJ1-3	TRBV13
TGTGCCAGCAGTGAGGGGGCCTGGACCGGGGAGCTGTTTTTT	CASSEGAWTGELFF	TRBD1	NA	TRBJ2-2	TRBV27
TGTGCCAGTAGTATCTGGGCCTCGGTCCGTGATGAAAAACTGTTTTTT	CASSIWASVRDEKLFF	NA	NA	TRBJ1-4	TRBV19
TGTGCCAGCAGCTACCTGGACATTGAAGTCAGGTATGGCTACACCTTC	CASSYLDIEVRYGYTF	NA	NA	TRBJ1-2	TRBV7-9
TGTGCCAGCAACTCGGCAGCCCCCTACGAGCAGTACTTC	CASNSAAPYEQYF	NA	NA	TRBJ2-7	TRBV11-2
TGTGCCAGCAGCTTTCGAGCCTACGAGCAGTACTTC	CASSFRAYEQYF	NA	NA	TRBJ2-7	TRBV11-1
TGTGCCAGCAGCTTGGGGCAGGGATTAGCCAAAAACATTCAGTACTTC	CASSLGQGLAKNIQYF	NA	once	TRBJ2-4	TRBV5-8
TGTGCCAGCTCACCACCGACAGGGGTAATGGACACTGAAGCTTTCTTT	CASSPPTGVMDTEAFF	TRBD1	NA	TRBJ1-1	TRBV18
TGTGCCAGCAGCAAGACTAGCGGGGGATACAATGAGCAGTTCTTC	CASSKTSGGYNEQFF	TRBD2	NA	TRBJ2-1	TRBV7-2
TGTGCCAGCAGCCGCTCCCGGTCTAGCCCCGGGGAGCTGTTTTTT	CASSRSRSSPGELFF	NA	NA	TRBJ2-2	TRBV6-5
TGTGCCAGCAGTAAAGGACTAGCGGGAGATCGCGAGCAGTACTTC	CASSKGLAGDREQYF	TRBD2	NA	TRBJ2-7	TRBV27
TGTGCCAGCAGCTCGTCAGGACAGATCTATCAGCCCCAGCATTTT	CASSSSGQIYQPQHF	NA	NA	TRBJ1-5	TRBV5-6
TGTGCCAGCAGAAGGGCCCGGGGGTCCGAGCAGTACTTC	CASRRARGSEQYF	NA	NA	TRBJ2-7	TRBV6-5
TGTGCCACCAGCGCAGGATCTGGAAACACCATATATTTT	CATSAGSGNTIYF	NA	NA	TRBJ1-3	TRBV15
TGTGCCAGCAGCACCGGGACTAGGGGGTTCAATGAGCAGTTCTTC	CASSTGTRGFNEQFF	TRBD2	NA	TRBJ2-1	TRBV6-5
TGTGCCAGCAGCGCCCGGACAGGGGATAATTCACCCCTCCACTTT	CASSARTGDNSPLHF	TRBD1	NA	TRBJ1-6	TRBV9
TGTGCCAGCAGCCAAGATATCAGCGGGGCCTACAATGAGCAGTTCTTC	CASSQDISGAYNEQFF	TRBD2	NA	TRBJ2-1	TRBV4-2
TGTGCCAGCCAGGCCCTACCTAGCAATCAGCCCCAGCATTTT	CASQALPSNQPQHF	NA	NA	TRBJ1-5	TRBV28
TGTGCCAGTTCCCCAGCAGATTCGGTGGGGCTGTTTTTT	CASSPADSVGLFF	NA	NA	TRBJ2-2	TRBV10-3
TGTGCCAGCAGCTTATACTCGCACGGATCTGAGCAGTACTTC	CASSLYSHGSEQYF	NA	NA	TRBJ2-7	TRBV7-3
TGTGCCAGCAGCCAAGATGGGACAGCCTATGGCTACACCTTC	CASSQDGTAYGYTF	TRBD1	once	TRBJ1-2	TRBV4-2
TGTGCCAGCAGCCAACAGGGCTACGAGCAGTACTTC	CASSQQGYEQYF	NA	NA	TRBJ2-7	TRBV14
TGTGCCAGCAGTTCCCCCCAGGAGCTGTTTTTT	CASSSPQELFF	NA	NA	TRBJ2-2	TRBV28
TGTGCCAGCAGTGCACAGGGGGCTGAAGCTTTCTTT	CASSAQGAEAFF	TRBD1	NA	TRBJ1-1	TRBV6-1
TGTGCCAGCACCGAACGGGGACTAACCTACAATGAGCAGTTCTTC	CASTERGLTYNEQFF	TRBD2	few	TRBJ2-1	TRBV27
TGTGCCAGCAGCGACCAGGGCTATGGCTACACCTTC	CASSDQGYGYTF	NA	NA	TRBJ1-2	TRBV9
TGCGCCAGCAGCCGGGGACAGGCTACGAACACTGAAGCTTTCTTT	CASSRGQATNTEAFF	TRBD1	NA	TRBJ1-1	TRBV4-1
TGTGCCAGCAGCTTAGACGAGGGGTCCCTCTATGGCTACACCTTC	CASSLDEGSLYGYTF	NA	NA	TRBJ1-2	TRBV11-2
TGTGCCAGCAGTGGAGGACAGGGGGGAAACACCATATATTTT	CASSGGQGGNTIYF	TRBD1	few	TRBJ1-3	TRBV6-1
TGTGCCAGCAGTGCCAACAGGGGGAGGAATGAAAAACTGTTTTTT	CASSANRGRNEKLFF	TRBD1	once	TRBJ1-4	TRBV28
TGCAGCGTTGGGGCGGCCTTGCGGGGCTACACCTTC	CSVGAALRGYTF	NA	NA	TRBJ1-2	TRBV29-1
TGTGCCAGCAGCCGGGGGGCCGGAAACACCATATATTTT	CASSRGAGNTIYF	NA	large	TRBJ1-3	TRBV11-2
TGTGCCAGCAGCGTAGAGGACAGGGAAGCGTCACCCCTCCACTTT	CASSVEDREASPLHF	TRBD1	NA	TRBJ1-6	TRBV9
TGTGCCAGCGTAGAATGGGGACTTTATGGCTACACCTTC	CASVEWGLYGYTF	NA	NA	TRBJ1-2	TRBV6-1
TGTGCCAGCAGCTTAGTCCTGGGGGGTCTTGGGGCCAACGTCCTGACTTTC	CASSLVLGGLGANVLTF	NA	medium-sized	TRBJ2-6	TRBV7-6
TGTGCCAGCTCACGGCTATACTACGGACAGGGGTACGAGCAGTACTTC	CASSRLYYGQGYEQYF	TRBD1	few	TRBJ2-7	TRBV18